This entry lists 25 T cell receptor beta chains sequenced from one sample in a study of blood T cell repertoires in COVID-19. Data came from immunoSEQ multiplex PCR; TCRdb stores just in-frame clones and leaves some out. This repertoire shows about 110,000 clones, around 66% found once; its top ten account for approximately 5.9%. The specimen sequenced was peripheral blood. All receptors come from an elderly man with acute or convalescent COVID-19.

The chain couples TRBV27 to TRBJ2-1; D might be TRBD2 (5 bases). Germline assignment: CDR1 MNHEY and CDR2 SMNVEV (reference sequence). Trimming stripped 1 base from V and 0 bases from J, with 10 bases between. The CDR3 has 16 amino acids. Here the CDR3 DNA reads TGTGCCAGCAGTTTATTTGCTAGCAACTCCTACAATGAGCAGTTCTTC. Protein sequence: CASSLFASNSYNEQFF.

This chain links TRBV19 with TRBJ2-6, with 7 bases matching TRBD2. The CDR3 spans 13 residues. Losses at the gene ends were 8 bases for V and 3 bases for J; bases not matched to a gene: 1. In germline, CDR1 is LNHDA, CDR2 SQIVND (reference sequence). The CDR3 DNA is TGTGCCAGTGGGAGGGGTGGGGCCAACGTCCTGACTTTC. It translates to CASGRGGANVLTF.

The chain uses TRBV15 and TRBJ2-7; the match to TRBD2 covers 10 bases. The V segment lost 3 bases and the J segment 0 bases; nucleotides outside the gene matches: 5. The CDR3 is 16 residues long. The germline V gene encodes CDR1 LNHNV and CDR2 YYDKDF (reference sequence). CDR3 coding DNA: TGTGCCACCAGCAGGCGGACTAGCGGACTCTCCTACGAGCAGTACTTC. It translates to CATSRRTSGLSYEQYF.

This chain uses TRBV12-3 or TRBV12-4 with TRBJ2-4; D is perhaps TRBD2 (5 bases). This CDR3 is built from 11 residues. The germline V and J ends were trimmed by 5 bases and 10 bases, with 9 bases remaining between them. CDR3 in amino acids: CASSGGGIQYF. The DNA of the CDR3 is TGTGCCAGCAGTGGAGGTGGGATTCAGTACTTC.

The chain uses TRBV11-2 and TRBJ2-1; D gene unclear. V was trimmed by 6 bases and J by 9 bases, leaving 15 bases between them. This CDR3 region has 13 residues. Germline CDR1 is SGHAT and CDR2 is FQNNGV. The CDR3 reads CASSFHSAGEQFF. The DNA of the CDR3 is TGTGCCAGCAGTTTTCATTCCGCCGGTGAGCAGTTCTTC. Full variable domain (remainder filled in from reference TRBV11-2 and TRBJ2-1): EAGVAQSPRYKIIEKRQSVAFWCNPISGHATLYWYQQILGQGPKLLIQFQNNGVVDDSQLPKDRFSAERLKGVDSTLKIQPAKLEDSAVYLCASSFHSAGEQFFGPGTRLTVL.

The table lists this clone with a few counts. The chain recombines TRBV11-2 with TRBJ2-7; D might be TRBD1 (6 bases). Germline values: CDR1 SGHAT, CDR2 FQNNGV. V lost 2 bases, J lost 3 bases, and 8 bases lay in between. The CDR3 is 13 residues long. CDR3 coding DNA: TGTGCCAGCAGCTTATTACAGGGCTACGAGCAGTACTTC. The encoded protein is CASSLLQGYEQYF.

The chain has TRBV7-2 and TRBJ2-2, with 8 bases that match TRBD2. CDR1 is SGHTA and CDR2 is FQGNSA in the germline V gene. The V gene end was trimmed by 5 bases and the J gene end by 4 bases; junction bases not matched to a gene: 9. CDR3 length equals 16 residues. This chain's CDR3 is CASSPGMGLVTGELFF. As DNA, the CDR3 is TGTGCCAGCAGCCCGGGAATGGGACTAGTCACCGGGGAGCTGTTTTTT.

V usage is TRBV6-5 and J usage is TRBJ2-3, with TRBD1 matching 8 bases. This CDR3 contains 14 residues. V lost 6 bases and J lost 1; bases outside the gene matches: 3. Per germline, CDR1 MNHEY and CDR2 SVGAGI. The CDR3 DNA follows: TGTGCCAGCAGGAAGGGACAGGGCACAGATACGCAGTATTTT. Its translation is CASRKGQGTDTQYF.

CDR3 amino acids: CASSLAGADSYEQYF. The CDR3 nucleotides read TGTGCCAGCAGTTTAGCGGGGGCGGACTCCTACGAGCAGTACTTC. V usage is TRBV28 and J usage is TRBJ2-7; D may be TRBD2 (7 bases). V lost 2 bases and J lost 0, with 11 bases in between. The germline CDR1 and CDR2 sequences are MDHEN and SYDVKM. This CDR3 is built from 15 residues.

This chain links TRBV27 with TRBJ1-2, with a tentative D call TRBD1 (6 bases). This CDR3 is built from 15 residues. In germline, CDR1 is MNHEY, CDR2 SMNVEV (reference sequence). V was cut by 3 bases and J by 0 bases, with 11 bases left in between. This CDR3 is CASSLKTGSNYGYTF. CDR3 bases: TGTGCCAGCAGTTTGAAAACAGGGTCTAACTATGGCTACACCTTC.

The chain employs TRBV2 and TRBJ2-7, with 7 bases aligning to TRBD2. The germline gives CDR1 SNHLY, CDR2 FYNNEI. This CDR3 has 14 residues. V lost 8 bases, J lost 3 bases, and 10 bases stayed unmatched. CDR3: CASSLLGGNYEQYF. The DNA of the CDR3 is TGTGCCAGCTCGCTCCTCGGGGGGAACTACGAGCAGTACTTC.

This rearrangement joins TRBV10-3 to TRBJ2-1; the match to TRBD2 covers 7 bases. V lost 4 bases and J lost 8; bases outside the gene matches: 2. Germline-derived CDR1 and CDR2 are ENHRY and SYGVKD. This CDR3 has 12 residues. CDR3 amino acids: CAISARGDEQFF. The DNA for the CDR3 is TGTGCCATCAGTGCCCGGGGGGATGAGCAGTTCTTC.

The CDR3 loop reads CASGTENSGNTIYF. DNA of the CDR3: TGTGCCAGCGGGACAGAGAACTCTGGAAACACCATATATTTT. This chain joins TRBV21-1 and TRBJ1-3; the table names TRBD1, a call not compared with the DNA. TRBV21-1 is shown as a pseudogene. CDR3 length equals 14 residues.

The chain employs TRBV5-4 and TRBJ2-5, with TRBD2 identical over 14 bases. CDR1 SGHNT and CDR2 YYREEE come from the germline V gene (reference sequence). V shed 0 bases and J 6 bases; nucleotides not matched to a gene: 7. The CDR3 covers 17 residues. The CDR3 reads CASSLAGTSGSRKTQYF. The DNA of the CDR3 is TGTGCCAGCAGCTTGGCTGGGACTAGCGGGAGTCGGAAGACCCAGTACTTC.

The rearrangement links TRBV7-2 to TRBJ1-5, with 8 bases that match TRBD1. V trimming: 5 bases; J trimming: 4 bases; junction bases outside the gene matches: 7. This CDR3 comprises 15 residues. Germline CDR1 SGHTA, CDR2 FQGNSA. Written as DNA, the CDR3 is TGTGCCAGCAGCCATACAGGGGGAGGAAATCAGCCCCAGCATTTT. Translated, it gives CASSHTGGGNQPQHF.

CDR3 in DNA: TGTGCCAGCAGCGGGAAAGGAGCGGGAGTGGGGAAGACCCAGTACTTC. Protein product: CASSGKGAGVGKTQYF. This rearrangement joins TRBV25-1 to TRBJ2-5, with TRBD2 identical over 8 bases. The V segment lost 6 bases and the J segment 6 bases; nucleotides outside the gene matches: 15. This CDR3 comprises 16 residues. From germline, CDR1 is MGHDK and CDR2 SYGVNS.

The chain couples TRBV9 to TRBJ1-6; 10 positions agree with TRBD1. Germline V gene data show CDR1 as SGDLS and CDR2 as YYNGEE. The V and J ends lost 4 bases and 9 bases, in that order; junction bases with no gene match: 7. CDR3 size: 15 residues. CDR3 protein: CASSPSGQGGSPLHF. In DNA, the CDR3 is TGTGCCAGCAGCCCATCAGGACAGGGGGGTTCACCCCTCCACTTT. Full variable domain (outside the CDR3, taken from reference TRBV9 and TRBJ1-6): DSGVTQTPKHLITATGQRVTLRCSPRSGDLSVYWYQQSLDQGLQFLIQYYNGEERAKGNILERFSAQQFPDLHSELNLSSLELGDSALYFCASSPSGQGGSPLHFGNGTRLTVT.

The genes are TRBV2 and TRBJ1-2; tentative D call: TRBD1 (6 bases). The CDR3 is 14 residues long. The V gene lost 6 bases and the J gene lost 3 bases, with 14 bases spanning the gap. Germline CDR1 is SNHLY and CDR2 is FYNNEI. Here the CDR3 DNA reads TGTGCCAGCAGAGCCCGGTGGACAGACTATGGCTACACCTTC. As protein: CASRARWTDYGYTF. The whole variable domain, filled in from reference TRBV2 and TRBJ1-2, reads EPEVTQTPSHQVTQMGQEVILRCVPISNHLYFYWYRQILGQKVEFLVSFYNNEISEKSEIFDDQFSVERPDGSNFTLKIRSTKLEDSAMYFCASRARWTDYGYTFGSGTRLTVV.

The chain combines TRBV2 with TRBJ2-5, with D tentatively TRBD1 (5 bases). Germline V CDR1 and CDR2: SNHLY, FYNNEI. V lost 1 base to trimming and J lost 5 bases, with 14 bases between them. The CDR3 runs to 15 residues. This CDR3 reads CASSEGTRGRETQYF. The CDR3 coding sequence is TGTGCCAGCAGTGAAGGGACACGAGGTCGGGAGACCCAGTACTTC.

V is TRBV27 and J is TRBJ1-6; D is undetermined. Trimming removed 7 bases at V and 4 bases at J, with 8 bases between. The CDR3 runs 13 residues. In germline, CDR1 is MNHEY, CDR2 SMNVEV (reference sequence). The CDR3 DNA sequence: TGTGCCAGCACGGCGGTTTATAATTCACCCCTCCACTTT. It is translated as CASTAVYNSPLHF.

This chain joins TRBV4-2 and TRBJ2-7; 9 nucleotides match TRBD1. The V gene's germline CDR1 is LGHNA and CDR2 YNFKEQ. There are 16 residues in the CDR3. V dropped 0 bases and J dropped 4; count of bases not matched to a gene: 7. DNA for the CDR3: TGTGCCAGCAGCCAAGATCGGGGACAGGGTTATTACGAGCAGTACTTC. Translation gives CASSQDRGQGYYEQYF.

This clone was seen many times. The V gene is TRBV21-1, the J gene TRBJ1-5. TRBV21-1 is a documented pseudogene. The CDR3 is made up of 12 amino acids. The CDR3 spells CAGGEGGQPQHF. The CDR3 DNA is TGTGCGGGCGGGGAAGGTGGTCAGCCCCAGCATTTT.

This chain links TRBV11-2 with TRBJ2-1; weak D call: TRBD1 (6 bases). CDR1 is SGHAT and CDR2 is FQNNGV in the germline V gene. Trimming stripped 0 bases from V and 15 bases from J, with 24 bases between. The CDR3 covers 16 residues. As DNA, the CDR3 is TGTGCCAGCAGCTTAGAACGCACAGGGCTACGGTATACCCCGTTCTTC. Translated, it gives CASSLERTGLRYTPFF.

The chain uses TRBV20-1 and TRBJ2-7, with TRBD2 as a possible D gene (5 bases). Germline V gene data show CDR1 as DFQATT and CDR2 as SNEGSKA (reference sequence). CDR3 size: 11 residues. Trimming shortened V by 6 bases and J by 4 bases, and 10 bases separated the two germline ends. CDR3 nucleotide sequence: TGCAGTGCGGGTCAGCGGTACGAGCAGTACTTC. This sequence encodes CSAGQRYEQYF.

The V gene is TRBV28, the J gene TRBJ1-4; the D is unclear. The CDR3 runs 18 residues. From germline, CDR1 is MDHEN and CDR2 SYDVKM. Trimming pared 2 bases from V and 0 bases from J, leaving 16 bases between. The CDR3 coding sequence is TGTGCCAGCAGTTTAATACGTCCGGGTATTGCAACTAATGAAAAACTGTTTTTT. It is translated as CASSLIRPGIATNEKLFF.